This T cell receptor beta chain emerged from a study of metastatic and nonmetastatic thyroid tumors. TCRdb reprocessed the PCR reads using MiXCR. The sample lists about 11,000 clones, 35% to 45% seen once, with about 16% in the top ten. Germline assignment: CDR1 MNHNY and CDR2 SVGAGI (reference sequence). The V and J ends lost 4 bases and 5 bases respectively, with 18 bases between them. This CDR3 comprises 16 residues. Treatment of any kind had been given to no patient before thyroid surgery. What was sequenced was tumor tissue. The rearrangement links TRBV6-6 to TRBJ2-1; TRBD2 is a possible D gene (6 bases). This receptor was taken from a female donor with papillary thyroid cancer or a benign thyroid nodule (not recorded which). Some clones in this sample may be carry-over from other donors' samples. CDR3 in DNA: TGTGCCAGCAGTTTGACGACTAGTGTAGGAGACAATGAGCAGTTCTTC. This gives the protein CASSLTTSVGDNEQFF.